This TCR beta chain was profiled in a study of cytomegalovirus exposure and HLA in healthy donors. Study observations and caveats: Reports described diagnosis of cytomegalovirus status by the classifier as highly specific and sensitive.

The PCR ran on 60 Vbeta and 13 Jbeta primers. Generated by immunoSEQ multiplex PCR, the TCRdb table keeps only in-frame clones and is missing some. Its clone listing holds 130,000 or so clones. Details on this clone: Its antigen remains unknown.

CDR1 and CDR2 from the germline V gene are SGDLS and YYNGEE. Trimming left V 0 bases short and J 2 bases short, with 9 bases between. The CDR3 is 15 residues long. The sample taken for sequencing was PBMCs. This chain links TRBV9 with TRBJ1-3; D unresolved. The TCR originated in a woman aged 40 to 55 in good health and CMV-seronegative. The CDR3 sequence: CASSVVWGAGNTIYF. CDR3 nucleotides: TGTGCCAGCAGCGTAGTCTGGGGAGCTGGAAACACCATATATTTT.